The clone carrying this T cell receptor beta chain has only one observation. A clone one base away is much larger, so this may be a read error. Germline V lookup: CDR1 SGHTA, CDR2 FQGTGA. The CDR3 length is 18 residues. Trimming took off 4 bases at V and 5 bases at J, with 24 bases between the two ends. The sample belongs to a study of T cell repertoires in cytomegalovirus infection. TCRdb recomputed calls from the reads with MiXCR, one row per CDR3 protein. The table shows 500,000 or so distinct CDR3 sequences, with approximately 15% occurring only once. V is TRBV7-3 and J is TRBJ2-1; possibly TRBD2 for D (6 bases). The TCR originated in a human donor in good health (CMV status not recorded). Some clones in this sample may be carry-over from other donors' samples. Specimen: CD8+ T cells from PBMCs. CDR3 sequence: CASSSDPLGIGSNNEQFF. Here the CDR3 DNA reads TGTGCCAGCAGCTCAGACCCCTTAGGTATCGGGAGTAACAATGAGCAGTTCTTC.